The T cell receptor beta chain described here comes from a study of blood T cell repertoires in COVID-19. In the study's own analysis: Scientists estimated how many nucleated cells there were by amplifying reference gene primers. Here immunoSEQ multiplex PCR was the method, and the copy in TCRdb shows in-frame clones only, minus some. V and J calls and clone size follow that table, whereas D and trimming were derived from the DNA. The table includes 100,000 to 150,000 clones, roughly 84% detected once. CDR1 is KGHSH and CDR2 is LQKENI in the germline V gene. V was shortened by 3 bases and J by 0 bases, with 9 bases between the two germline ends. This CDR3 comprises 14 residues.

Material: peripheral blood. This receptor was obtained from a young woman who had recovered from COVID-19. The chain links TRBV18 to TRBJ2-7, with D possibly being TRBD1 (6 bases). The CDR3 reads CASSPGQFSYEQYF. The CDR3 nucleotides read TGTGCCAGCTCACCCGGACAGTTCTCCTACGAGCAGTACTTC.